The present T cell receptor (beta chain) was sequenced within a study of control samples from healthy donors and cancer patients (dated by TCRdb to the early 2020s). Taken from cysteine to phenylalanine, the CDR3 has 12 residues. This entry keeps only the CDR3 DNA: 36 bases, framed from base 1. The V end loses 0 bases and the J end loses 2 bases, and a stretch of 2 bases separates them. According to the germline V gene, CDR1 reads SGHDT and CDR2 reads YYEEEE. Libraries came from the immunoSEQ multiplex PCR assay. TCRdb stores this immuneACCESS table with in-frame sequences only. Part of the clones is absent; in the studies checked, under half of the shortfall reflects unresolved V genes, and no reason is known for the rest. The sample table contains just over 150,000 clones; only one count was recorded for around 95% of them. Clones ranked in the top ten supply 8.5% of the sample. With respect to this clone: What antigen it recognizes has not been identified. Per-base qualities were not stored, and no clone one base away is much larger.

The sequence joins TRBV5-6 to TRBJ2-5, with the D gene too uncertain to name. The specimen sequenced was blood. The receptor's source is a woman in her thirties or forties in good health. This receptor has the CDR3 CASSLVQETQYF. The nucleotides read TGTGCCAGCAGCTTGGTACAAGAGACCCAGTACTTC.